This T cell receptor (beta chain) was recovered during a study of blood T cell repertoires in COVID-19. Study context: From T cells, B-cell-depleted T cells, or PBMCs came the material, which was cDNA or gDNA.

V shed 3 bases and J shed 8 bases, with 13 bases lying between them. The CDR3 is 13 amino acids. Germline CDR1 KGHSH, CDR2 LQKENI. This clone has a single count. In the original analysis: Amplification of reference gene primers provided the estimated nucleated cell counts. Assay: immunoSEQ multiplex PCR; the TCRdb copy retains only in-frame clones and omits some. The V and J calls and clone size are taken from that table; D and trimming were inferred from the DNA. The data show 100,000 or so clones, roughly 80% seen once. The V call is TRBV18, the J call TRBJ1-1; no clear D gene. The material sequenced was peripheral blood. This receptor was obtained from a woman aged 70 to 79 with acute or convalescent COVID-19. CDR3 nucleotide sequence: TGTGCCAGCTCACCCGGACCTACGGGGGAAGCTTTCTTT. Its protein product is CASSPGPTGEAFF.